These 5 T cell receptor beta chains share one sample of origin, sequenced in a study of blood T cell repertoires in COVID-19. The protocol was immunoSEQ multiplex PCR, while the TCRdb copy is restricted to in-frame clones and leaves out a portion. The table lists about 130,000 clones, roughly 90% of them singletons. Specimen: peripheral blood. All receptors derive from a man aged 50-59 years with active COVID-19.

The chain links TRBV5-8 to TRBJ1-5, with TRBD1 matching over 9 bases. CDR1 and CDR2 from the germline V gene are SGHTS and YDEGEE. J gave up 4 bases and V 4 bases, and 12 bases lay outside the gene matches. This CDR3 comprises 17 residues. CDR3 in amino acids: CASSRDPDRGYNQPQHF. CDR3 coding DNA: TGTGCCAGCAGCCGTGATCCGGACAGGGGTTATAATCAGCCCCAGCATTTT.

The rearrangement links TRBV19 to TRBJ2-5; D not certain. V dropped 0 bases and J dropped 5 bases, with 7 bases sitting between them. The CDR3 totals 13 residues. CDR1 and CDR2 from the germline V gene are LNHDA and SQIVND (reference sequence). The CDR3 DNA sequence: TGTGCCAGTAGTATAGATTTTATGGAGACCCAGTACTTC. It encodes CASSIDFMETQYF.

This chain joins TRBV13 and TRBJ1-2, with TRBD1 identical over 9 bases. The junction had 3 bases not matched to a gene; V was cut back by 5 bases and J by 2 bases. The length of the CDR3 is 14 residues. Germline V gene data show CDR1 as PRHDT and CDR2 as FYEKMQ (reference sequence). The CDR3 DNA is TGTGCCAGCAGCCAAGGACAGGGGAACTATGGCTACACCTTC. This sequence encodes CASSQGQGNYGYTF.

The V and J genes are TRBV7-2 and TRBJ2-2; 11 bases align to TRBD2. The germline V gene encodes CDR1 SGHTA and CDR2 FQGNSA. There are 18 residues in the CDR3. The V segment lost 4 bases and the J segment 6 bases; nucleotides outside the gene matches: 13. The CDR3 is CASSSRPRSGGAAGELFF. CDR3 nucleotide sequence: TGTGCCAGCAGCTCCCGTCCCCGTAGCGGGGGGGCCGCCGGGGAGCTGTTTTTT.

The J gene is TRBJ2-7, the V gene TRBV5-4; the D gene is possibly TRBD1 (6 bases). Germline V gives CDR1 SGHNT, CDR2 YYREEE (reference sequence). This CDR3 is built from 14 residues. V shed 4 bases and J shed 5 bases, with 16 bases lying between them. In DNA, the CDR3 is TGTGCCAGCAGCACGGGGACAAACGGGCACGAGCAGTACTTC. It is translated as CASSTGTNGHEQYF.